This TCR beta chain was sequenced in a study of T cells in Graves' hyperthyroidism and ophthalmopathy. Germline-derived CDR1 and CDR2 are MNHNS and SASEGT. V lost 6 bases and J lost 4, with 19 bases in between. The CDR3 totals 16 residues. This clonotype occurred many times. The blood was taken when hyperthyroidism was first diagnosed, before any ophthalmopathy symptoms showed up. It was RNA transcripts that yielded the amplified TCR beta CDR3 regions. A set of HTBI primers served as the primers for a first-round RT-PCR of the TCR CDR3. TCRdb fed the multiplex PCR reads into MiXCR, producing one record per CDR3 protein. The data show about 380,000 distinct CDR3 sequences, approximately 13% seen once.

V gene TRBV6-1 combines with J gene TRBJ2-1, with D perhaps matching TRBD2 (6 bases). The sequence was collected from a man aged 30 to 39 with Graves' hyperthyroidism that later progressed to Graves' ophthalmopathy. The specimen was blood. CDR3 coding DNA: TGTGCCAGCAGCCGTAGCGGATCCCTATCGTACAATGAGCAGTTCTTC. This translates into CASSRSGSLSYNEQFF.